Reported below is one TCR beta chain. The data were obtained in a study of blood T cell repertoires in COVID-19. Study at large: Samples of COVID-19 (acute and convalescent) were obtained from the United States, Italy and Spain. PBMCs, B-cell-depleted T cells, or T cells were the source of the cDNA or gDNA that made up the material.

Authors' processing steps: Estimates of nucleated cell counts were drawn from the amplification of reference gene primers. Sequencing used immunoSEQ multiplex PCR; TCRdb keeps in-frame clones, though not all of them. Clonal size and the V and J genes are those of that table, whereas D and trimming came from the DNA. The data hold about 87,000 clones, with 85% to 90% observed a single time. Material: peripheral blood. The clonotype originates from a woman of 80 years or more with active COVID-19.

The CDR3 spells CSVVRQGASWNSYEQYF. The DNA of the CDR3 is TGCAGCGTTGTGAGACAGGGCGCTAGCTGGAACTCCTACGAGCAGTACTTC. The rearrangement uses TRBV29-1 and TRBJ2-7; 7 bases are shared with TRBD1. The CDR3 runs 17 residues. CDR1 is SQVTM and CDR2 is ANQGSEA in the germline V gene. Losses at the gene ends were 4 bases for V and 0 bases for J; bases not matched to a gene: 15.